This is a list of T cell receptor beta chains from one sample in a study of blood T cell repertoires in COVID-19. Method: immunoSEQ multiplex PCR; TCRdb's copy keeps in-frame clones and lacks some. The sample contains approximately 66,000 clones, around 70% of which appear only once. Sequenced material: peripheral blood. These TCRs come from a man aged 60 to 69 with acute or convalescent COVID-19. Each CDR3 is given with its conserved first and last residue. D genes are given only for firm matches. The size entry is marked missing in some rows and otherwise reads once, few, many or a size class.

.	TRBJ1-6	.	13	TRBV3-1/TRBV3-2	TGTGCCAGCAGCCAAGTCAGAAATTCACCCCTCCACTTT	CASSQVRNSPLHF
.	TRBJ1-5	.	14	TRBV10-3	TGTGCCATCAGTGCTACAGGAGGGAGTCAGCCCCAGCATTTT	CAISATGGSQPQHF
.	TRBJ1-4	.	16	TRBV21-1	.	CASIQEWRVRGKNCFF
.	TRBJ2-1	few	14	TRBV29-1	TGCAGCGTTGAAGATATAGCGGAGAACAATGAGCAGTTCTTC	CSVEDIAENNEQFF
.	TRBJ1-4	many	15	TRBV5-4	TGTGCCAGCAGCTCGGTGGGGGAGGCCGGTGAAAAACTGTTTTTT	CASSSVGEAGEKLFF
.	TRBJ1-4	.	15	TRBV2	TGTGCCAGCAGTGAACGTGGGCAAATTAATGAAAAACTGTTTTTT	CASSERGQINEKLFF
TRBD1	TRBJ2-7	.	12	TRBV27	TGTGCCAGCAGGGACAGGGGGAACGAGCAGTACTTC	CASRDRGNEQYF
.	TRBJ1-1	.	12	TRBV2	TGTGCCAGCAGTCAAGGAGAGACTGAAGCTTTCTTT	CASSQGETEAFF
TRBD2	TRBJ2-2	.	16	TRBV18	TGTGCCAGCTCACCATCTAGCGGGGGTTCCACCGGGGAGCTGTTTTTT	CASSPSSGGSTGELFF
.	TRBJ2-5	.	14	TRBV11-3	TGTGCCAGCAGCTCCGACAGTTTACAAGAGACCCAGTACTTC	CASSSDSLQETQYF
TRBD1	TRBJ1-5	.	13	TRBV10-2	TGCGCCACCTGGACAGGGAATGATCAGCCCCAGCATTTT	CATWTGNDQPQHF
.	TRBJ2-3	.	15	TRBV4-2	TGTGCCAGCAGCCAAACCCAGGGGGGTAGAGATACGCAGTATTTT	CASSQTQGGRDTQYF
.	TRBJ2-2	.	14	TRBV19	TGTGCCGGTGGTGGCCTCGCGAACACCGGGGAGCTGTTTTTT	CAGGGLANTGELFF
.	TRBJ2-7	few	13	TRBV7-3	TGTGCCAGCAGCTTAACGCCTAGCGAGGGACAGCACTTC	CASSLTPSEGQHF
TRBD2	TRBJ2-2	.	16	TRBV19	TGTGCCAGTAGTATCTCTCTAGCGGGAAACGCCGGGGAGCTGTTTTTT	CASSISLAGNAGELFF
TRBD1	TRBJ1-2	.	15	TRBV5-6	TGTGCCAGCAGCTTGTTTGAGGGGGCGAACTATGGCTACACCTTC	CASSLFEGANYGYTF
.	TRBJ1-6	many	12	TRBV27	TGTGCCTCCGCGATGTTTAATTCACCCCTCCACTTT	CASAMFNSPLHF
.	TRBJ1-5	.	16	TRBV6-2/TRBV6-3	TGTGCCAGCAGTCGAGGTTCAGTCGTGAACAATCAGCCCCAGCATTTT	CASSRGSVVNNQPQHF